This T cell receptor (beta chain) was observed in a study of blood T cell repertoires in COVID-19. Looking at the study overall: The study drew acute and convalescent COVID-19 samples from the United States, Italy and Spain. Nucleic acid was either cDNA or gDNA, and it came from T cells, B-cell-depleted T cells, or PBMCs.

This CDR3 region has 13 residues. Looked up from germline, CDR1 is SGHNT and CDR2 is YENEEA. J was trimmed by 7 bases and V by 5 bases; bases with no gene match: 8. Original processing methods: Counts of nucleated cells, estimated from reference gene primer amplification, were obtained. Sequencing used immunoSEQ multiplex PCR; TCRdb keeps in-frame clones, though not all of them. V and J calls plus clone size are reproduced from that table; the DNA served to infer D and trimming. The repertoire holds around 92,000 clones, 86% seen once, with over 10% in the top ten. The V and J genes are TRBV11-3 and TRBJ2-7, with 7 positions matching TRBD1. The source material was peripheral blood. The receptor was isolated from an older woman in a cohort sampled during active or convalescent COVID-19. As DNA, the CDR3 is TGTGCCAGCAGCCCCCAGGGGGAAGGAGAGCAGTACTTC. Protein product: CASSPQGEGEQYF.